Below, 3 T cell receptor beta chains from the same sample are listed, as sequenced in a study of T cells after yellow fever vaccination. MiXCR, run by TCRdb on the 5' RACE reads, gives a single entry per CDR3 protein. Seen here are around 610,000 distinct CDR3 sequences, 13% observed once, and the top ten hold more than 13%. The specimen was PBMCs, collected on the day of the yellow fever booster vaccination. The receptor set was obtained from a man aged 25-45 years who received the YFV17D yellow fever vaccine.

This clonotype was counted many times. The V call is TRBV7-3, the J call TRBJ2-1, with a tentative D call TRBD2 (6 bases). The CDR3 covers 16 residues. Germline V gene lookup returns CDR1 SGHTA and CDR2 FQGTGA. The V end lost 5 bases, the J end lost 2 bases, and 16 bases lay between the germline ends. The CDR3 protein is CASSTRDSATYNEQFF. CDR3 sequence (DNA): TGTGCCAGCAGCACCCGGGACTCCGCTACCTACAATGAGCAGTTCTTC.

V is TRBV6-1 and J is TRBJ2-7; 9 bases line up with TRBD2. Germline V CDR1 and CDR2: MNHNS, SASEGT. V was pared by 10 bases and J by 6 bases, with 10 bases of the junction left unmatched. The CDR3 runs 13 residues. The CDR3 protein is CATGAGGLGEQYF. The CDR3 DNA follows: TGTGCCACCGGAGCGGGGGGCTTGGGCGAGCAGTACTTC.

The V call is TRBV6-5, the J call TRBJ2-1, with 7 bases identical to TRBD2. With V trimmed by 0 bases and J by 15 bases, 8 bases remained unmatched. The CDR3 length is 13 residues. CDR1 and CDR2 (germline): MNHEY, SVGAGI. CDR3: CASSYSMAGVSFF. The CDR3 bases are TGTGCCAGCAGTTACTCGATGGCGGGAGTATCGTTCTTC.